This TCR beta chain was documented in a study of blood T cell repertoires in COVID-19. CDR3 size: 17 residues. Germline assignment: CDR1 MNHNY and CDR2 SVGAGI (reference sequence). V was pared by 5 bases and J by 6 bases, with 19 bases of the junction left unmatched. Adults between roughly 18 and 89 years of age took part from 20 to 25 US areas. Some clones are missing from TCRdb's copy, which holds only in-frame ones; the method was immunoSEQ multiplex PCR. The table lists approximately 300,000 clones, 89% of them singletons. The sample was PBMCs or T cells enriched from blood (not recorded which). This TCR derives from a man aged 60-69 years who had recovered from COVID-19. The chain uses TRBV6-6 and TRBJ2-7; 7 nucleotides line up with TRBD1. The CDR3 bases are TGTGCCAGCAGTCCACGAACGGGACAGACTACAGGAGGCGAGCAGTACTTC. It yields the protein CASSPRTGQTTGGEQYF.